Below are 24 T cell receptor beta chains sequenced from a single sample in a study of OX40 agonist ivuxolimab in advanced cancers. Sequencing used immunoSEQ multiplex PCR; TCRdb keeps in-frame clones, though not all of them. The sample lists about 66,000 clones, 85% to 90% occurring once. The specimen was CD4+ or CD8+ T cells sorted from blood, collected in a trial of the OX40 agonist ivuxolimab. The receptors here all came from an adult with an advanced solid tumor such as melanoma, head and neck, liver or kidney cancer.

This rearrangement joins TRBV10-2 to TRBJ2-5, with 7 positions matching TRBD2. This CDR3 contains 13 residues. V shed 6 bases, J shed 2 bases, and the junction held 3 bases outside the gene matches. Germline V gene sequence: CDR1 WSHSY, CDR2 SAAADI. CDR3 sequence reads: CASRISGQETQYF. Written as DNA, the CDR3 is TGCGCCAGCAGGATTAGCGGGCAAGAGACCCAGTACTTC.

The chain couples TRBV27 to TRBJ2-7; possibly TRBD2 for D (5 bases). Trimming took 2 bases from V and 7 from J, leaving 18 bases between them. Looked up from germline, CDR1 is MNHEY and CDR2 is SMNVEV (reference sequence). The CDR3 totals 15 residues. CDR3 coding DNA: TGTGCCAGCAGTTTAGAGGGATCGAGGTGGAGGGAGCAGTACTTC. Encoded protein: CASSLEGSRWREQYF.

The chain joins TRBV6-1 to TRBJ2-3, with 8 bases matching TRBD2. V lost 7 bases and J lost 1; bases outside the gene matches: 1. The CDR3 has 13 residues. CDR1 and CDR2 from the germline V gene are MNHNS and SASEGT. The CDR3 is CASKAGGTDTQYF. CDR3 nucleotide sequence: TGTGCCAGCAAAGCGGGGGGCACAGATACGCAGTATTTT.

This chain links TRBV11-2 with TRBJ2-3, with D possibly matching TRBD2 (5 bases). The CDR3 is 15 amino acids. Trimming pared 2 bases from V and 4 bases from J, leaving 13 bases between. Germline loops: CDR1 SGHAT, CDR2 FQNNGV. As DNA, the CDR3 is TGTGCCAGCAGCTTATCCGGACTCATCCCAGATACGCAGTATTTT. Residues: CASSLSGLIPDTQYF.

The chain uses TRBV19 and TRBJ1-5, with D perhaps TRBD1 (5 bases). Germline V gives CDR1 LNHDA, CDR2 SQIVND (reference sequence). Trimming took 1 base from V and 5 from J, leaving 12 bases between them. The CDR3 length is 15 residues. The CDR3 coding sequence is TGTGCCAGTAGTATAGGTCGGGGGTATTATCAGCCCCAGCATTTT. Its protein is CASSIGRGYYQPQHF. Looking up the rest from reference TRBV19 and TRBJ1-5 gives the full variable domain: DGGITQSPKYLFRKEGQNVTLSCEQNLNHDAMYWYRQDPGQGLRLIYYSQIVNDFQKGDIAEGYSVSREKKESFPLTVTSAQKNPTAFYLCASSIGRGYYQPQHFGDGTRLSIL.

The chain links TRBV5-1 to TRBJ2-2, with TRBD1 as a possible D gene (5 bases). There are 16 residues in the CDR3. V lost 0 bases and J 4 bases, leaving 13 bases between the germline ends. Germline CDR1 and CDR2: SGHRS and YFSETQ. CDR3 protein: CASSLGQGRITGELFF. For the CDR3, the DNA is TGCGCCAGCAGCTTGGGGCAGGGCAGGATCACCGGGGAGCTGTTTTTT.

The chain is built from TRBV5-8 and TRBJ1-4, with unresolved D. V was cut by 0 bases and J by 3 bases, with 6 bases left in between. CDR1 SGHTS and CDR2 YDEGEE come from the germline V gene. The CDR3 sequence is 14 residues long. The CDR3 loop reads CASSLGSANEKLFF. In DNA, the CDR3 is TGTGCCAGCAGCTTGGGGTCGGCTAATGAAAAACTGTTTTTT.

The V gene is TRBV11-2, the J gene TRBJ2-2; no definite D call. V gave up 5 bases and J gave up 0 bases, with 19 bases separating them. The CDR3 runs 18 residues. Germline V gene lookup returns CDR1 SGHAT and CDR2 FQNNGV. The CDR3 bases are TGTGCCAGCAGCCCCCAGGTGGGCAATCCGGCGAACACCGGGGAGCTGTTTTTT. Amino acids: CASSPQVGNPANTGELFF.

This sequence joins TRBV7-2 and TRBJ1-6; D is unresolved. Germline lookup yields CDR1 SGHTA and CDR2 FQGNSA. This CDR3 is 15 amino acids long. V shed 5 bases and J shed 10 bases, with 18 bases lying between them. CDR3 sequence (DNA): TGTGCCAGCAGCCAAGATGGGGATAGGAGGTCACCCCTCCACTTT. The encoded protein is CASSQDGDRRSPLHF.

The chain links TRBV6-5 to TRBJ1-2; D gene uncertain. The germline gives CDR1 MNHEY, CDR2 SVGAGI. The ends were cut back, 2 bases at V and 2 bases at J, with 6 bases in the middle. The CDR3 contains 13 residues. The CDR3 here is CASSYLRNYGYTF. CDR3 in DNA: TGTGCCAGCAGTTACCTCCGAAACTATGGCTACACCTTC.

The chain recombines TRBV19 with TRBJ1-5; the match to TRBD1 covers 10 bases. The trim removed 10 bases at V and 6 bases at J, leaving 15 bases unmatched. The CDR3 extends over 16 amino acids. Germline V lookup: CDR1 LNHDA, CDR2 SQIVND (reference sequence). The CDR3 is CATSREGRDRGQPQHF. The CDR3 DNA reads as TGTGCCACCTCAAGGGAGGGGAGGGACAGGGGTCAGCCCCAGCATTTT.

V usage is TRBV6-1 and J usage is TRBJ2-3; TRBD1 might be the D (6 bases). Germline V gives CDR1 MNHNS, CDR2 SASEGT. The CDR3 extends over 14 amino acids. V gave up 11 bases and J gave up 4 bases, with 19 bases separating them. CDR3 nucleotides: TGTGCCGGCCAGACAGGACGAACGGCAGATACGCAGTATTTT. It encodes CAGQTGRTADTQYF.

The chain joins TRBV2 to TRBJ1-1; D is perhaps TRBD1 (5 bases). Trimming pared 3 bases from V and 2 bases from J, leaving 16 bases between. There are 16 residues in the CDR3. Germline V CDR1 and CDR2: SNHLY, FYNNEI. The CDR3 loop reads CASSDGAGRDNTEAFF. The DNA for the CDR3 is TGTGCCAGCAGTGATGGGGCAGGGCGAGATAACACTGAAGCTTTCTTT.

The gene calls are TRBV11-2 and TRBJ1-2; no definite D call. The V gene's germline CDR1 is SGHAT and CDR2 FQNNGV. The CDR3 is 13 residues long. Trimming pared 2 bases from V and 7 bases from J, leaving 11 bases between. The CDR3 DNA sequence: TGTGCCAGCAGCTTATGGGCAGGCGGTGGCTACACCTTC. This gives the protein CASSLWAGGGYTF.

This chain uses TRBV29-1 with TRBJ2-5, with D possibly matching TRBD2 (6 bases). The CDR3 contains 12 residues. Trimming cost V 4 bases and J 4 bases, with 10 bases left between them. Germline values: CDR1 SQVTM, CDR2 ANQGSEA. The DNA for the CDR3 is TGCAGCGTTGCCGGGGGTGGAGAGACCCAGTACTTC. It encodes CSVAGGGETQYF.

The gene calls are TRBV7-2 and TRBJ2-3; D uncertain. Trimming removed 3 bases from V and 6 bases from J, with 7 bases in between. The CDR3 length is 12 residues. Looked up from germline, CDR1 is SGHTA and CDR2 is FQGNSA. As DNA, the CDR3 is TGTGCCAGCAGCTTCCTAGACGATACGCAGTATTTT. It yields the protein CASSFLDDTQYF.

The gene calls are TRBV19 and TRBJ2-7; TRBD1 aligns across 9 bases. The CDR3 has 14 amino acids. V shed 0 bases and J 7 bases; nucleotides not matched to a gene: 4. The germline V gene has CDR1 LNHDA and CDR2 SQIVND (reference sequence). Written as DNA, the CDR3 is TGTGCCAGTAGTATAGAACAGGGGGCGCAGGAGCAGTACTTC. Amino acids: CASSIEQGAQEQYF.

This chain links TRBV19 with TRBJ2-2, with D unresolved. Germline lookup yields CDR1 LNHDA and CDR2 SQIVND (reference sequence). The CDR3 is made up of 14 amino acids. Trimming stripped 5 bases from V and 8 bases from J, with 15 bases between. CDR3 bases: TGTGCCAGTAGTGTCGGACCGCGTAGGGGGGAGCTGTTTTTT. It encodes CASSVGPRRGELFF. The full variable domain, completed using reference TRBV19 and TRBJ2-2, is DGGITQSPKYLFRKEGQNVTLSCEQNLNHDAMYWYRQDPGQGLRLIYYSQIVNDFQKGDIAEGYSVSREKKESFPLTVTSAQKNPTAFYLCASSVGPRRGELFFGEGSRLTVL.

This chain joins TRBV4-2 and TRBJ2-1, with 11 bases fitting TRBD2. The germline gives CDR1 LGHNA, CDR2 YNFKEQ. J gave up 9 bases and V 4 bases, and 11 bases lay outside the gene matches. CDR3 length: 16 residues. CDR3 loop: CASSPSTSGGWVEQFF. The CDR3 DNA reads TGTGCCAGCAGCCCATCAACTAGCGGGGGATGGGTTGAGCAGTTCTTC.

The chain combines TRBV7-2 with TRBJ2-4, with D tentatively TRBD1 or TRBD2 (5 bases each). This CDR3 comprises 14 residues. The germline V and J ends were trimmed by 5 bases and 15 bases, with 23 bases remaining between them. Germline V CDR1 and CDR2: SGHTA, FQGNSA. The CDR3 DNA sequence: TGTGCCAGCAGCGCCGGGGCCCCTACTAGGATGCGGTACTTC. As protein: CASSAGAPTRMRYF.

The chain couples TRBV19 to TRBJ1-2; D unclear. The germline CDR1 and CDR2 sequences are LNHDA and SQIVND (reference sequence). The CDR3 is made up of 15 amino acids. V gave up 3 bases and J gave up 0 bases, with 11 bases separating them. For the CDR3, the DNA is TGTGCCAGTAGTATGGTGGGGATAGCTAACTATGGCTACACCTTC. It specifies CASSMVGIANYGYTF.

This sequence joins TRBV11-1 and TRBJ2-3, with D possibly TRBD2 on 7 matching bases. The V gene lost 8 bases and the J gene lost 2 bases, with 14 bases spanning the gap. CDR1 SGHAT and CDR2 FQDESV come from the germline V gene (reference sequence). CDR3 size: 14 residues. CDR3: CASGRGAITDTQYF. The CDR3 DNA sequence: TGTGCCAGCGGGAGGGGGGCCATCACAGATACGCAGTATTTT.

The chain is built from TRBV19 and TRBJ2-5; 7 bases are a match to TRBD2. Trimming removed 6 bases from V and 2 bases from J; junction bases left unmatched: 6. Looked up from germline, CDR1 is LNHDA and CDR2 is SQIVND (reference sequence). The CDR3 length is 14 residues. The CDR3 loop reads CASSQSGVQETQYF. For the CDR3, the DNA is TGTGCCAGTAGCCAGAGCGGGGTTCAAGAGACCCAGTACTTC. The full variable domain, rest sourced from reference TRBV19 and TRBJ2-5, is DGGITQSPKYLFRKEGQNVTLSCEQNLNHDAMYWYRQDPGQGLRLIYYSQIVNDFQKGDIAEGYSVSREKKESFPLTVTSAQKNPTAFYLCASSQSGVQETQYFGPGTRLLVL.

The chain combines TRBV11-2 with TRBJ2-7, with D possibly matching TRBD1 (6 bases). V gave up 0 bases and J gave up 1 base, with 10 bases separating them. The germline CDR1 and CDR2 sequences are SGHAT and FQNNGV. This CDR3 has 15 residues. The CDR3 DNA sequence: TGTGCCAGCAGCTTAGAAGGCAGGGGTTCCTACGAGCAGTACTTC. It specifies CASSLEGRGSYEQYF.